This record looks at one T cell receptor (beta chain) sequence and its context. What it binds is unknown. The PCR employed 60 Vbeta primers together with 13 Jbeta primers. Some clones are missing from TCRdb's copy, which holds only in-frame ones; the method was immunoSEQ multiplex PCR. In the table there are about 150,000 clones, more than 70% of which are singletons. The sample originates from a study of cytomegalovirus exposure and HLA in healthy donors. Losses at the gene ends were 0 bases for V and 5 bases for J; bases not matched to a gene: 6. The CDR3 sequence is 15 residues long. Looked up from germline, CDR1 is SGHRS and CDR2 is YFSETQ. Broader study findings: Rates of TCR association differed by HLA locus in a later analysis, with DRB1 highest and HLA-C lowest. It was reported that TCR beta sequences correctly inferred the HLA-A and HLA-B alleles for most subjects. Exclusion applied to some V segments, including TRBV6-2 and TRBV6-3, as they were indistinguishable. The classifier, whose performance was assessed in both the original and validation cohorts, reportedly diagnosed cytomegalovirus status with high specificity and sensitivity.

This TCR came from a woman aged 40 to 50 in good health and CMV-seropositive. The chain carries TRBV5-1 and TRBJ2-5; 8 bases are a match to TRBD2. The sample taken for sequencing was PBMCs. CDR3: CASSLVGRAEETQYF. CDR3 DNA: TGCGCCAGCAGCTTGGTCGGGAGGGCCGAGGAGACCCAGTACTTC.